These T cell receptor beta chains were read from a single sample in a study of blood T cell repertoires in COVID-19. The assay was immunoSEQ multiplex PCR, and TCRdb's table has in-frame clones only and misses some. The table shows around 88,000 clones, with 81% occurring only once. Sequenced sample: peripheral blood. These receptors were taken from a man aged 55 to 70 with acute or convalescent COVID-19. The CDR3 runs from the conserved cysteine through the conserved F or W. The D gene is left open where the match is weak. Clone size, where shown, is once, few, many, or a class for clones that have expanded.

j_call cdr3_length clone_size d_call v_call cdr3_aa cdr3_nt
TRBJ2-3 16 . TRBD2 TRBV30 CAWRLERGEHTDTQYF TGTGCCTGGAGGTTGGAGCGGGGGGAACACACAGATACGCAGTATTTT
TRBJ2-5 13 . . TRBV5-1 CASSRAGQETQYF TGCGCCAGCAGTAGAGCGGGTCAAGAGACCCAGTACTTC
TRBJ2-5 15 . TRBD2 TRBV5-5 CASSFSGSFQETQYF TGTGCCAGCAGCTTTAGCGGGAGTTTCCAAGAGACCCAGTACTTC
TRBJ1-2 14 . . TRBV10-3 CAISEGRQGYGYTF TGTGCCATCAGTGAAGGAAGGCAGGGCTATGGCTACACCTTC
TRBJ2-1 15 . . TRBV28 CASSPTGGGGYEQFF TGTGCCAGCAGTCCCACCGGAGGGGGCGGCTATGAGCAGTTCTTC
TRBJ1-1 15 once . TRBV7-3 CASSLYEGRNTEAFF TGTGCCAGCAGCTTATACGAGGGCCGGAACACTGAAGCTTTCTTT
TRBJ1-4 14 . . TRBV18 CASSRTGKEEKLFF TGTGCCAGCTCACGAACAGGTAAAGAAGAAAAACTGTTTTTT
TRBJ2-6 15 . . TRBV27 CASSFSQSGANVLTF TGTGCCAGCAGTTTTAGCCAATCTGGGGCCAACGTCCTGACTTTC
TRBJ2-7 14 . TRBD2 TRBV7-8 CASSRASGSYEQYF TGTGCCAGCAGTAGGGCTAGCGGGTCCTACGAGCAGTACTTC
TRBJ2-3 15 . TRBD2 TRBV6-2/TRBV6-3 CASSRTSGRADTQYF TGTGCCAGCAGTAGAACTAGCGGGAGGGCAGATACGCAGTATTTT
TRBJ2-1 16 . TRBD1 TRBV28 CASSPTGGLSYNEQFF TGTGCCAGCAGCCCGACAGGGGGCCTATCCTACAATGAGCAGTTCTTC
TRBJ2-3 13 . . TRBV7-9 CASSLKETGTQYF TGTGCCAGCAGCTTGAAAGAAACTGGTACGCAGTATTTT
TRBJ1-5 16 . TRBD1 TRBV15 CATSRADRGINQPQHF TGTGCCACCAGCAGAGCGGACAGGGGAATAAATCAGCCCCAGCATTTT
TRBJ1-2 13 . TRBD1 TRBV11-2 CASSYTGVYGYTF TGTGCCAGCAGCTACACAGGGGTCTATGGCTACACCTTC
TRBJ2-5 17 . . TRBV11-3 CASSLPGQGTPQETQYF TGTGCCAGCAGCTTACCCGGGCAGGGCACACCCCAAGAGACCCAGTACTTC
TRBJ2-1 20 once . TRBV3-1/TRBV3-2 CASSQVVLMGLTGTYNEQFF TGTGCCAGCAGCCAAGTTGTGTTGATGGGACTGACAGGGACATACAATGAGCAGTTCTTC
TRBJ1-1 14 . TRBD1 TRBV10-3 CAISPGQGYTEAFF TGTGCCATCAGCCCCGGACAGGGGTACACTGAAGCTTTCTTT
TRBJ1-5 16 . . TRBV16 CASSLLGPSDNQPQHF TGTGCCAGCAGCCTACTGGGCCCCTCTGACAATCAGCCCCAGCATTTT
TRBJ2-7 13 . TRBD1 TRBV5-1 CASSLRTGDEQYF TGCGCCAGCAGCTTGCGGACAGGGGACGAGCAGTACTTC
TRBJ2-1 13 . . TRBV11-3 CASSLAGHNEQFF TGTGCCAGCAGCTTAGCAGGGCACAATGAGCAGTTCTTC
TRBJ2-1 14 . TRBD2 TRBV12-5 CASRPPGGANEQFF TGTGCTAGTCGACCCCCGGGGGGGGCCAATGAGCAGTTCTTC
TRBJ1-1 11 . . TRBV12-3/TRBV12-4 CASSTAIEAFF TGTGCCAGCAGTACAGCAATTGAAGCTTTCTTT
TRBJ1-5 15 . TRBD1 TRBV18 CASSDRDRRNQPQHF TGTGCCAGCTCGGACCGGGACAGGAGAAATCAGCCCCAGCATTTT
TRBJ1-1 16 . . TRBV28 CASSLGGIGRNTEAFF TGTGCCAGCAGTTTAGGAGGGATTGGGAGGAACACTGAGGCTTTCTTT
TRBJ2-5 15 . TRBD2 TRBV5-4 CASSLLAGGQETQYF TGTGCCAGCAGCTTGCTAGCGGGGGGGCAAGAGACCCAGTACTTC
TRBJ1-2 13 . . TRBV4-1 CASSQVADYGYTF TGCGCCAGCAGCCAAGTAGCAGACTATGGCTACACCTTC
TRBJ2-3 13 many . TRBV19 CASLTVGTDTQYF TGTGCCAGTTTAACAGTAGGAACAGATACGCAGTATTTT
TRBJ2-7 15 . . TRBV9 CASSVDPSPHYEQYF TGTGCCAGCAGCGTAGATCCTAGTCCCCACTACGAGCAGTACTTC
TRBJ1-5 15 . . TRBV24-1 CATSDLGGGGQPQHF TGTGCCACCAGTGATTTGGGGGGAGGAGGTCAGCCCCAGCATTTT
TRBJ1-2 14 . . TRBV7-8 CASSLEVGRYGYTF TGTGCCAGCAGCTTAGAGGTCGGGAGGTATGGCTACACCTTC
TRBJ1-6 17 . . TRBV9 CASSPRDEDSYNSPLHF TGTGCCAGCAGCCCCCGCGACGAGGACTCCTATAATTCACCCCTCCACTTT
TRBJ1-3 14 . . TRBV11-1 CASSETDSGNTIYF TGTGCCAGCAGCGAAACAGATTCTGGAAACACCATATATTTT
TRBJ2-7 24 . . TRBV7-3 CASSLSSWGPETGHNLDLGYEQYF TGTGCCAGCAGCTTAAGCTCGTGGGGTCCCGAAACAGGGCACAACCTCGACCTGGGGTACGAGCAGTACTTC